This T cell receptor (beta chain) was identified in a study of cytomegalovirus exposure and HLA in healthy donors. The study ran its PCR with 60 Vbeta and 13 Jbeta primers. Produced via immunoSEQ multiplex PCR; TCRdb's table is partial and in-frame only. The listing contains roughly 190,000 clones. CDR1 SGHNT and CDR2 YYREEE come from the germline V gene (reference sequence). V lost 1 base to trimming and J lost 8 bases; unmatched junction nucleotides: 6. The CDR3 is 15 amino acids. Study outcomes and limitations: Presence/absence analysis assumed near-uniform sequencing depth across donors. Data from an earlier analysis indicated that most TCR beta V segments were productive either about 87% or about 30% of the time. The number of N-insertions in an Asian-associated ancestry cluster was reportedly below the approximately 690-donor mean in a later analysis. About 180 TCR beta chains were listed as cytomegalovirus-associated.

Note on this clone: Its target is not known.

The sequencing sample was made of PBMCs. This clonotype originated in a woman under 30 in good health and CMV-seropositive. The chain uses TRBV5-4 and TRBJ2-2, with 9 nucleotides matching TRBD2. As DNA, the CDR3 is TGTGCCAGCAGCTTGCAGCTAGCGGGACCGGGGGAGCTGTTTTTT. This sequence encodes CASSLQLAGPGELFF.